The rows below give T cell receptor beta chains drawn from one sample of a study of blood T cell repertoires in COVID-19. Assay used: immunoSEQ multiplex PCR; TCRdb lists only in-frame clones, some missing. The data show about 220,000 clones, about 88% seen once. Sequencing input: PBMCs or T cells enriched from blood (not recorded which). The receptor source for this set is a woman aged 25 to 39 who had recovered from COVID-19. The CDR3 runs from the conserved cysteine through the conserved F or W. The order of the fields is J gene, CDR3 length, V gene, CDR3 protein.

TRBJ2-5 16 TRBV25-1 CASSEGGLSYQETQYF
TRBJ1-2 14 TRBV24-1 CATSEEDNPYGYTF
TRBJ2-4 19 TRBV10-3 CAISESSTGGIGAKNIQYF
TRBJ2-7 14 TRBV4-1 CASSSGTGPYEQYF
TRBJ1-2 15 TRBV5-1 CASSSQDRGLRGYTF
TRBJ2-2 17 TRBV6-2/TRBV6-3 CASSYPRGGLNTGELFF
TRBJ2-5 17 TRBV4-1 CASSRLRLAGGPETQYF
TRBJ1-3 15 TRBV14 CASSQDTGGVGTIYF
TRBJ1-4 14 TRBV7-9 CASSPPGTNEKLFF
TRBJ1-1 16 TRBV5-6 CASIGLAGQRGTEAFF
TRBJ1-3 15 TRBV7-9 CASSLGGGSGNTIYF
TRBJ2-2 14 TRBV7-2 CASSSRTAYGELFF
TRBJ1-2 15 TRBV3-1/TRBV3-2 CASSRSRGHHYGYTF
TRBJ2-5 14 TRBV4-2 CASSQVGGVETQYF
TRBJ1-1 12 TRBV12-3/TRBV12-4 CASTDRATEAFF
TRBJ2-7 15 TRBV6-6 CASSGGQGGSYEQYF